The text below deals with one TCR beta chain. Its antigen remains unknown. These data belong to a study of post-analysis software for immune sequencing data. Study as a whole: In terms of disease course, relapsing-remitting, secondary progressive and progressive-relapsing multiple sclerosis were included. The study, taken as a whole, reports: Samples from a shared batch, those prepared together, strongly co-clustered by F measure. The normalized Chao1 diversity of multiple sclerosis patients was significantly lower than that of controls. Five TRBV segments, including TRBV5-6, TRBV5-1 and TRBV20-1, were more frequent in patients than controls.

CDR3 size: 14 residues. From germline, CDR1 is LNHDA and CDR2 SQIVND (reference sequence). V was shortened by 5 bases and J by 2 bases, with 12 bases between the two germline ends. The TCR beta cDNA libraries carried unique molecular identifiers. T cells, about 0.95 to 10 million of them, yielded a few hundred thousand cDNA molecules. A single record per CDR3 protein comes from TCRdb applying MiXCR to the PCR reads. The data contain about 500,000 distinct CDR3 sequences, roughly 45% of them singletons. This sequence originates from a girl aged 5-17 years with multiple sclerosis. The chain uses TRBV19 and TRBJ1-1; D call uncertain. The material sequenced was blood. The CDR3 sequence: CASSSLGSNTEAFF. DNA of the CDR3: TGTGCCAGTAGTTCCCTCGGAAGTAACACTGAAGCTTTCTTT.